This T cell receptor (beta chain) emerged from a study of shared clonotypes between healthy human individuals. Study-wide results and limits: The generation probabilities recorded for non-shared clonotypes fell below those of clonotypes shared by all four donors.

Trimming took off 3 bases at V and 4 bases at J, with 13 bases between the two ends. The CDR3 sequence is 15 residues long. Germline V gene data show CDR1 as MDHEN and CDR2 as SYDVKM. Produced via immunoSEQ multiplex PCR; TCRdb's table is partial and in-frame only. Of under 200,000 clones detected, about 93% appear once; the ten largest clones hold 0.067%. With respect to this clone: As yet, its antigen is unknown.

The V call is TRBV28, the J call TRBJ2-1, with D perhaps given as TRBD1 or TRBD2 (5 bases each). Specimen: naive CD4+ T cells sorted from blood. The subset: CD45RA+ positively selected. The receptor comes from a woman younger than 45 in good health. The CDR3 is CASSFSGGAYNEQFF. The CDR3 region has the DNA TGTGCCAGCAGTTTTAGTGGGGGAGCGTACAATGAGCAGTTCTTC.